This passage covers 31 T cell receptor beta chains from one sample sequenced in a study of kidney transplant recipient with SARS-CoV-2 infection (dated by TCRdb to the early 2020s). What the time point label conveys for this sample: pre-pandemic baseline sample and day 111 after first positive SARS-CoV-2 test. Sequenced on an Illumina MiSeq. TCRdb passed the public sequencing reads through fastp at Q25 and MiXCR, retaining productive beta sequences. CDR3 protein duplicates are merged, each entry listing the most common genes and DNA. In this sample the table shows roughly 230,000 distinct CDR3 sequences, around 28% of which occur a single time. The leading ten clones occupy roughly 7.3% of the sample. Sequencing was performed on a blood sample, taken at baseline and on day 111 from a kidney transplant recipient. The source of these receptors is a young adult male patient who had COVID-19 and was a kidney transplant recipient. After a transplant, some T cells may have been passed on by the graft donor.

This clonotype was seen at least ten times. The V call is TRBV6-5, the J call TRBJ1-2; possible D gene TRBD1, 5 bases. The CDR3 is 16 residues long. V lost 2 bases and J 0 bases, leaving 13 bases between the germline ends. The germline gives CDR1 MNHEY, CDR2 SVGAGI. CDR3 sequence: CASSYRGLLTNYGYTF. In DNA form, the CDR3 reads TGTGCCAGCAGTTACAGGGGCCTCCTTACTAACTATGGCTACACCTTC.

This clonotype was seen at least ten times. One end of the junction fails to match germline, which may point to a read error. As DNA, the CDR3 is TGTGCCAGCAGCTCAGGATCTTACGAGCAGTACTTC. This gives the protein CASSSGSYEQYF. This chain connects TRBV5-1 to TRBJ2-7; D remains unclear. CDR3 length: 12 amino acids. Per germline, CDR1 SGHRS and CDR2 YFSETQ.

The sample holds a few counts of this clonotype. The V and J genes are TRBV10-1 and TRBJ2-7, with a possible D match to TRBD2 (6 bases). The CDR3 is 15 amino acids. Germline values: CDR1 WNHNN, CDR2 SYGVQD (reference sequence). V was shortened by 7 bases and J by 5 bases, with 21 bases between the two germline ends. The chain's CDR3 is CASTPSGGASHEQYF. The CDR3 DNA follows: TGCGCCAGCACCCCGAGCGGCGGGGCGTCCCACGAGCAGTACTTC.

Of note for this clonotype: At one of its ends the junction is not consistent with the germline gene, which may arise from a read error. The chain uses TRBV7-2 and TRBJ2-1; a possible D gene is TRBD2 (6 bases). Per the germline V gene, CDR1 is SGHTA and CDR2 is FQGNSA. The CDR3 loop spans 17 amino acids. CDR3 bases: TGTGCCGGCAGCTCCGGGGAGGCGGTTAGCTCCTACAATGAGCAGTTCTTC. Amino acids: CAGSSGEAVSSYNEQFF. Filled out from reference TRBV7-2 and TRBJ2-1, the complete variable domain reads GAGVSQSPSNKVTEKGKDVELRCDPISGHTALYWYRQSLGQGLEFLIYFQGNSAPDKSGLPSDRFSAERTGGSVSTLTIQRTQQEDSAVYLCAGSSGEAVSSYNEQFFGPGTRLTVL.

This clonotype appeared many times. The chain employs TRBV24-1 and TRBJ1-5; D might be TRBD1 (5 bases). The germline gives CDR1 KGHDR, CDR2 SFDVKD. CDR3 length: 16 amino acids. Between the trimmed V and J ends, which lost 4 bases and 1 base, there was a span of 13 bases. The CDR3 DNA reads TGTGCCACCAGTGACCCTACAGGAGGGAGCAATCAGCCCCAGCATTTT. Translating gives CATSDPTGGSNQPQHF.

Comment on this clonotype: A far larger clone is one base from this, pointing to a likely read error. The V gene is TRBV25-1, the J gene TRBJ2-4; 10 bases agree with TRBD2. TRBJ2-7 matches the DNA end more closely, so the J call is doubtful. Germline CDR1 is MGHDK and CDR2 is SYGVNS. The CDR3 runs 14 residues. DNA of the CDR3: TGTGCCGGCAGTGAACAGCGGGAGGGAAACGAGCAGTACTTC. Its translation: CAGSEQREGNEQYF.

Concerning this clonotype itself: A single base separates this from a much larger clone, so it may be a read error. J is TRBJ1-2 and V is TRBV8-2. TRBV8-2 is designated a pseudogene. The CDR3 has 16 residues. The CDR3 region has the DNA TGTGGCAGTGAGTGGTATGATAGCCGAAAGACCTATGGCTACACCTTC. Translated, it gives CGSEWYDSRKTYGYTF.

Points on this clonotype: A much larger clonotype is one base distant, so this may be a read error. The chain couples TRBV9 to TRBJ1-2; the D gene is possibly TRBD1 (6 bases). Between the trimmed V and J ends, which lost 7 bases and 6 bases, there was a span of 25 bases. There are 16 residues in the CDR3. Germline loops: CDR1 SGDLS, CDR2 YYNGEE. CDR3 sequence reads: CASWQGYSRKTHGYTF. DNA for the CDR3: TGTGCCAGCTGGCAGGGGTACTCAAGAAAGACCCATGGCTACACCTTC.

This clonotype turned up a few times. This chain connects TRBV20-1 to TRBJ2-3; a weak D match, TRBD2 (6 bases). The DNA end favors TRBJ2-5, so the J call may be wrong. Germline CDR1 reads DFQATT; CDR2 reads SNEGSKA (reference sequence). The CDR3 spans 17 residues. In nucleotides, the CDR3 is TGCAGTGCTTTAGCCGCTTTCGACGGGAGTGCATTAGAGACCCAGTACTTC. Translated: CSALAAFDGSALETQYF.

This clonotype was observed many times. This chain joins TRBV3-1 and TRBJ1-1; no clear D gene. Germline CDR1 is LGHDT and CDR2 is YNNKEL (reference sequence). Trimming pared 4 bases from V and 4 bases from J, leaving 22 bases between. CDR3 length: 17 amino acids. The CDR3: CASSPARPISIRTEAFF. CDR3 DNA sequence: TGTGCCAGCAGCCCTGCCCGTCCCATTTCAATTCGCACTGAAGCTTTCTTT.

The sample holds many counts of this clonotype. The chain joins TRBV28 to TRBJ1-1; D uncertain. The V end lost 4 bases, the J end lost 0 bases, and 12 bases lay between the germline ends. The CDR3 is 15 residues long. Per the germline V gene, CDR1 is MDHEN and CDR2 is SYDVKM. In DNA form, the CDR3 reads TGTGCCAGCAGTTCCCCAGGAGGCATGAACACTGAAGCTTTCTTT. Translated: CASSSPGGMNTEAFF. The whole variable domain, remainder taken from reference TRBV28 and TRBJ1-1, is DVKVTQSSRYLVKRTGEKVFLECVQDMDHENMFWYRQDPGLGLRLIYFSYDVKMKEKGDIPEGYSVSREKKERFSLILESASTNQTSMYLCASSSPGGMNTEAFFGQGTRLTVV.

This clonotype was counted ten times or more. The V call is TRBV24-1, the J call TRBJ1-2; unclear D gene. Trimming left V 6 bases short and J 4 bases short, with 23 bases between. This CDR3 is 17 amino acids long. From germline, CDR1 is KGHDR and CDR2 SFDVKD. CDR3 region: CATSCIDSTRKTYGYTF. The CDR3 coding sequence is TGTGCCACCAGTTGTATTGATAGTACCAGAAAGACCTATGGCTACACCTTC.

The sample holds many counts of this clonotype. The chain employs TRBV24-1 and TRBJ1-6, with 8 positions matching TRBD1. The V gene end was trimmed by 8 bases and the J gene end by 11 bases; junction bases not matched to a gene: 19. The CDR3 is made up of 17 amino acids. CDR1 and CDR2 (germline): KGHDR, SFDVKD. The CDR3 DNA reads as TGTGCCACCACCTTCGGACGAGGGGGGACAGGCCTACCACCCCTCCACTTT. This codes for CATTFGRGGTGLPPLHF.

The sample holds many counts of this clonotype. V gene TRBV7-3 combines with J gene TRBJ2-2; D may be TRBD2 (5 bases). In germline, CDR1 is SGHTA, CDR2 FQGTGA. There are 14 residues in the CDR3. V was clipped by 5 bases and J by 6 bases, with 13 bases between them. Here the CDR3 DNA reads TGTGCCAGCAGCCAGGACTGGTTGGCCGGGGAGCTGTTTTTT. Amino acid sequence: CASSQDWLAGELFF.

This clonotype was observed many times. The chain links TRBV6-6 to TRBJ1-6; 7 bases fit TRBD1. The germline CDR1 and CDR2 sequences are MNHNY and SVGAGI (reference sequence). The CDR3 loop spans 14 amino acids. Trimming cost V 6 bases and J 13 bases; bases outside gene matches: 12. For the CDR3, the DNA is TGTGCCAGCAGCAAGACAGGGAGTCGTATGCCCCTCCACTTT. Residues: CASSKTGSRMPLHF.

Concerning this clonotype: A read error may explain this, as a much larger clone is one base away. The chain employs TRBV5-5 and TRBJ1-2; D unresolved. This CDR3 is 16 amino acids long. Germline CDR1 and CDR2: SGHKS and YYEKEE (reference sequence). Trimming pared 7 bases from V and 4 bases from J, leaving 23 bases between. The CDR3 region has the DNA TGTGCCAGCTACGGTATTGTCCCGCGAAAGACCTATGGCTACACCTTC. Translated: CASYGIVPRKTYGYTF. The full variable domain, in which reference TRBV5-5 and TRBJ1-2 provide the parts outside the CDR3, is DAGVTQSPTHLIKTRGQQVTLRCSPISGHKSVSWYQQVLGQGPQFIFQYYEKEERGRGNFPDRFSARQFPNYSSELNVNALLLGDSALYLCASYGIVPRKTYGYTFGSGTRLTVV.

This clonotype was counted only a few times. This rearrangement joins TRBV11-3 to TRBJ2-1; D gene unclear. CDR3 size: 17 residues. V lost 5 bases, J lost 6 bases, and 23 bases lay in between. Germline-derived CDR1 and CDR2 are SGHNT and YENEEA. CDR3 loop: CASSRRPTRAPSNEQFF. The CDR3 nucleotides read TGTGCCAGCAGCCGCCGGCCGACAAGAGCTCCTAGCAATGAGCAGTTCTTC.

This clonotype occurred a few times. Possible read error: a much larger clone is one base away. The V gene is TRBV7-8, the J gene TRBJ2-6; the D is unclear. The CDR3 is 11 residues long. Germline CDR1 SGHVS, CDR2 FQNEAQ. The CDR3 loop is CASSPPTVPTF. CDR3 in DNA: TGTGCCAGCAGCCCCCCGACCGTCCCGACTTTC.

This clonotype was detected many times. The chain has TRBV28 and TRBJ1-5, with D possibly matching TRBD1 (6 bases). The V gene's germline CDR1 is MDHEN and CDR2 SYDVKM. CDR3 size: 16 residues. Trimming removed 2 bases at V and 2 bases at J, with 13 bases between. For the CDR3, the DNA is TGTGCCAGCAGTTTAAGAGGGGGTGGGGGCAATCAGCCCCAGCATTTT. This sequence encodes CASSLRGGGGNQPQHF.

The chain links TRBV7-2 to TRBJ1-1; a possible D gene is TRBD1 (6 bases). The CDR3 loop spans 16 amino acids. With 3 bases removed from V and 1 base from J, the gap between germline ends came to 15 bases. Germline assignment: CDR1 SGHTA and CDR2 FQGNSA. CDR3 coding DNA: TGTGCCAGCAGCTTCATTGGGGGCGCGGAGAACACTGAAGCTTTCTTT. Its protein product is CASSFIGGAENTEAFF.

With respect to this clonotype: This may be a read error: a much more frequent sequence differs by one nucleotide. V gene TRBV18 combines with J gene TRBJ1-2, with TRBD1 identical over 7 bases. Per germline, CDR1 KGHSH and CDR2 LQKENI. The CDR3 covers 13 residues. J gave up 12 bases and V 1 base, and 8 bases lay outside the gene matches. The CDR3 DNA is TGTGCCAGCTCACCACAGGGGGCGCGCGGCGACACCTTC. It codes for CASSPQGARGDTF.

There are a few counts of this clonotype. J is TRBJ2-1 and V is TRBV11-2, with 10 bases aligning to TRBD2. Germline V gene lookup returns CDR1 SGHAT and CDR2 FQNNGV. The CDR3 is made up of 13 amino acids. The junction had 5 bases not matched to a gene; V was cut back by 0 bases and J by 15 bases. This CDR3 reads CASSLDYQREGFF. CDR3 in DNA: TGTGCCAGCAGCTTAGATTATCAGCGGGAGGGGTTCTTC. The complete variable domain, with remaining parts taken from reference TRBV11-2 and TRBJ2-1, reads EAGVAQSPRYKIIEKRQSVAFWCNPISGHATLYWYQQILGQGPKLLIQFQNNGVVDDSQLPKDRFSAERLKGVDSTLKIQPAKLEDSAVYLCASSLDYQREGFFGPGTRLTVL.

On this clonotype: This may be a read error, as it is one base from a much larger clone. This rearrangement joins TRBV20-1 to TRBJ2-3; 10 bases are a match to TRBD2. Gene TRBJ2-1 matches the end of the DNA better, so the J call may be wrong. The length of the CDR3 is 19 residues. Germline V CDR1 and CDR2: DFQATT, SNEGSKA (reference sequence). CDR3 residues: CSARDFMGDSGRILREQFF. The DNA of the CDR3 is TGCAGTGCTAGAGATTTTATGGGTGATAGCGGGAGGATACTTAGGGAGCAGTTCTTC.

Concerning this clonotype: Given a much more abundant clone one base away, this may be a read error. CDR3: CASSLGRAVSTEAFF. The DNA for the CDR3 is TGTGCCAGCAGCTTAGGACGGGCAGTGAGCACTGAAGCTTTCTTT. The rearrangement uses TRBV7-8 and TRBJ1-1, with D unclear. Between the trimmed V and J ends, which lost 1 base and 4 bases, there was a span of 13 bases. Germline CDR1 is SGHVS and CDR2 is FQNEAQ. This CDR3 region has 15 residues.

Notes on this clonotype: A much larger clone sits a single nucleotide away, making a read error possible. The chain joins TRBV7-9 to TRBJ2-7; D is ambiguous. The J call is doubtful: the DNA matches TRBJ1-2 better. The CDR3 covers 17 residues. CDR1 is SEHNR and CDR2 is FQNEAQ in the germline V gene (reference sequence). The CDR3 spells CAGSSYCESRKTYGYTF. The DNA for the CDR3 is TGTGCCGGCAGCAGTTACTGTGAATCTCGAAAGACCTATGGCTACACCTTC.

Note on this clonotype: Being one base from a much bigger clone, this may be a read error. The chain combines TRBV11-2 with TRBJ2-2; D not certain. CDR3 size: 15 residues. The germline gives CDR1 SGHAT, CDR2 FQNNGV. The CDR3 loop reads CARSLVAGNTGELFF. In nucleotides, the CDR3 is TGTGCCAGGAGCTTAGTGGCCGGCAACACCGGGGAGCTGTTTTTT. The full variable domain, completed using reference TRBV11-2 and TRBJ2-2, is EAGVAQSPRYKIIEKRQSVAFWCNPISGHATLYWYQQILGQGPKLLIQFQNNGVVDDSQLPKDRFSAERLKGVDSTLKIQPAKLEDSAVYLCARSLVAGNTGELFFGEGSRLTVL.

In its sample, this clonotype was seen many times. This rearrangement joins TRBV27 to TRBJ1-6; D perhaps matches TRBD1 (5 bases). CDR1 is MNHEY, CDR2 SMNVEV, per germline (reference sequence). V was pared by 7 bases and J by 9 bases, with 13 bases between. The CDR3 totals 13 residues. CDR3 DNA: TGTGCCAGCACCGCCTCTACAGGTTCACCCCTCCACTTT. Amino acids: CASTASTGSPLHF.

Remarks on this clonotype: Being one base from a much bigger clone, this may be a read error. V gene TRBV19 combines with J gene TRBJ1-5, with a tentative D call TRBD1 (6 bases). Between the trimmed V and J ends, which lost 0 bases and 4 bases, there was a span of 16 bases. CDR1 LNHDA and CDR2 SQIVND come from the germline V gene (reference sequence). CDR3 length: 17 residues. CDR3 residues: CASSIEQGVWRNQPQHF. The CDR3 region has the DNA TGTGCCAGTAGTATAGAACAGGGCGTGTGGAGAAATCAGCCCCAGCATTTT.

This clonotype was counted between two and nine times. This chain links TRBV9 with TRBJ2-5; D gene uncertain. V was clipped by 7 bases and J by 2 bases, with 12 bases between them. The CDR3 runs to 13 residues. The germline V gene encodes CDR1 SGDLS and CDR2 YYNGEE. CDR3 in amino acids: CASGTTSQETQYF. CDR3 nucleotide sequence: TGTGCCAGCGGTACAACATCGCAAGAGACCCAGTACTTC. Using reference TRBV9 and TRBJ2-5 for the parts outside the CDR3, the full variable domain is DSGVTQTPKHLITATGQRVTLRCSPRSGDLSVYWYQQSLDQGLQFLIQYYNGEERAKGNILERFSAQQFPDLHSELNLSSLELGDSALYFCASGTTSQETQYFGPGTRLLVL.

Note on this clonotype: A much larger clone lies a single base off, so this may be a read error. The rearrangement joins TRBV3-1 to TRBJ2-5, with TRBD1 as a possible D gene (5 bases). The CDR3 has 17 residues. Per germline, CDR1 LGHDT and CDR2 YNNKEL (reference sequence). The CDR3 DNA reads as TGTGCCAGCAGCAGGGGCGGTCCCATTTCTTTCTCTGAGACCAAGTACTTC. Amino acids: CASSRGGPISFSETKYF.

This clonotype has a count of ten or more. The chain links TRBV11-2 to TRBJ2-7, with 9 bases fitting TRBD2. Germline CDR1 is SGHAT and CDR2 is FQNNGV. This CDR3 comprises 15 residues. Trimming removed 3 bases from V and 5 bases from J; junction bases left unmatched: 8. For the CDR3, the DNA is TGTGCCAGCAGCTTCTCGGGACTAGCCAGGGACGAGCAGTACTTC. This gives the protein CASSFSGLARDEQYF.